This TCR beta chain was obtained from a study of PD-L1 blockade in urothelial cancer. Germline V gene data show CDR1 as SEHNR and CDR2 as FQNEAQ (reference sequence). The length of the CDR3 is 18 residues. Trimming took 7 bases from V and 0 from J; bases not matched to a gene: 18. Produced via immunoSEQ multiplex PCR; TCRdb's table is partial and in-frame only. Among about 43,000 clones listed, about 88% were seen once. The J gene is TRBJ2-7, the V gene TRBV7-9, with 7 nucleotides matching TRBD1. The sample consisted of PBMCs, taken around atezolizumab (anti-PD-L1) treatment. The source is a woman aged 60-70 years with urothelial cancer. CDR3 protein: CASIPLSQGIDSSYEQYF. The CDR3 bases are TGTGCCAGCATCCCATTATCACAGGGGATCGACAGCTCCTACGAGCAGTACTTC.